The 14 T cell receptor beta chains below come from one sample, sequenced in a study of blood T cell repertoires in COVID-19 (dated by TCRdb to 2018 to 2021). Library prep was done by the immunoSEQ multiplex PCR assay. Held by TCRdb, this immuneACCESS table contains in-frame sequences only and omits some clones. Under half of the omission traces to an unresolved V gene where checked; the cause of the rest is unknown. The sample contains about 220,000 clones, roughly 86% of them found a single time. The top ten hold just over 3% of the sample. Sequenced input: peripheral blood. These receptors all stem from a woman in her 30s who had recovered from COVID-19.

J is TRBJ1-1 and V is TRBV5-5; TRBD1 might be the D (6 bases). Per the germline V gene, CDR1 is SGHKS and CDR2 is YYEKEE (reference sequence). The CDR3 sequence is 15 residues long. V was cut by 5 bases and J by 1 base, with 15 bases left in between. The CDR3 sequence: CASRLYRVQNTEAFF. DNA for the CDR3: TGTGCCAGCAGGTTATACAGGGTGCAGAACACTGAAGCTTTCTTT.

This clone has a single count. The V and J genes are TRBV6-5 and TRBJ2-7; no reliable D call. The CDR3 covers 11 residues. Germline V gene lookup returns CDR1 MNHEY and CDR2 SVGAGI. V lost 7 bases to trimming and J lost 6 bases, with 10 bases between them. CDR3 in amino acids: CASTDNSEQYF. The DNA of the CDR3 is TGTGCCAGCACCGACAACTCCGAGCAGTACTTC.

This rearrangement joins TRBV5-5 to TRBJ2-1; TRBD2 matches 8 bases. The CDR3 length is 18 residues. With V trimmed by 4 bases and J by 6 bases, 18 bases remained unmatched. CDR1 is SGHKS, CDR2 YYEKEE, per germline (reference sequence). This chain's CDR3 is CASSPSGATGLASNEQFF. CDR3 DNA sequence: TGTGCCAGCAGCCCTTCGGGCGCGACAGGACTAGCATCCAATGAGCAGTTCTTC.

This clone was recorded a few times. This sequence joins TRBV2 and TRBJ1-2; maybe TRBD1 (5 bases). V lost 4 bases to trimming and J lost 1 base, with 10 bases between them. In germline, CDR1 is SNHLY, CDR2 FYNNEI. CDR3 length equals 14 residues. This chain's CDR3 is CASSGRGVNYGYTF. The DNA for the CDR3 is TGTGCCAGCAGTGGTCGGGGGGTTAACTATGGCTACACCTTC. Using reference TRBV2 and TRBJ1-2 for the parts outside the CDR3, the full variable domain is EPEVTQTPSHQVTQMGQEVILRCVPISNHLYFYWYRQILGQKVEFLVSFYNNEISEKSEIFDDQFSVERPDGSNFTLKIRSTKLEDSAMYFCASSGRGVNYGYTFGSGTRLTVV.

The rearrangement joins TRBV19 to TRBJ1-1; 8 nucleotides agree with TRBD1. The CDR3 sequence is 13 residues long. Germline V CDR1 and CDR2: LNHDA, SQIVND (reference sequence). With V trimmed by 5 bases and J by 5 bases, 4 bases remained unmatched. CDR3 loop: CASSQGAVTEAFF. The DNA for the CDR3 is TGTGCCAGTAGTCAGGGGGCAGTTACTGAAGCTTTCTTT. Filled out from reference TRBV19 and TRBJ1-1, the complete variable domain reads DGGITQSPKYLFRKEGQNVTLSCEQNLNHDAMYWYRQDPGQGLRLIYYSQIVNDFQKGDIAEGYSVSREKKESFPLTVTSAQKNPTAFYLCASSQGAVTEAFFGQGTRLTVV.

This rearrangement joins TRBV10-3 to TRBJ1-1; TRBD1 agrees at 8 bases. Germline CDR1 and CDR2: ENHRY and SYGVKD. V lost 4 bases, J lost 3 bases, and 4 bases stayed unmatched. The CDR3 contains 14 residues. The CDR3 DNA follows: TGTGCCATCAGTGGGCCGACAGGGGACACTGAAGCTTTCTTT. This gives the protein CAISGPTGDTEAFF.

The V call is TRBV9, the J call TRBJ2-2, with 7 nucleotides matching TRBD1. Germline V gene sequence: CDR1 SGDLS, CDR2 YYNGEE. V was pared by 4 bases and J by 4 bases, with 10 bases of the junction left unmatched. The CDR3 covers 16 residues. CDR3 sequence: CASSPRSGTVTGELFF. The CDR3 nucleotides are TGTGCCAGCAGCCCCCGGTCGGGGACAGTCACCGGGGAGCTGTTTTTT. The variable domain in full, with the rest retrieved from reference TRBV9 and TRBJ2-2, is DSGVTQTPKHLITATGQRVTLRCSPRSGDLSVYWYQQSLDQGLQFLIQYYNGEERAKGNILERFSAQQFPDLHSELNLSSLELGDSALYFCASSPRSGTVTGELFFGEGSRLTVL.

The chain links TRBV19 to TRBJ2-4; weak D call: TRBD2 (5 bases). The V end was cut by 4 bases, the J end by 2 bases, with 12 bases between. This CDR3 is 15 amino acids long. Per germline, CDR1 LNHDA and CDR2 SQIVND (reference sequence). For the CDR3, the DNA is TGTGCCAGTAGTACCCAGCCCGGGACCAAAAACATTCAGTACTTC. This gives the protein CASSTQPGTKNIQYF.

The chain has TRBV10-3 and TRBJ1-6; tentatively, D is TRBD1 (6 bases). V was cut by 3 bases and J by 3 bases, with 9 bases left in between. This CDR3 spans 15 amino acids. Germline CDR1 and CDR2: ENHRY and SYGVKD. DNA of the CDR3: TGTGCCATCAGTGAACAGGGCATCTATAATTCACCCCTCCACTTT. Translation gives CAISEQGIYNSPLHF.

Comment on this clone: Given the absence of the conserved phenylalanine or tryptophan at the CDR3 end, a read error is likely. Because the CDR3's place on the DNA is in doubt, the DNA is left out and the CDR3 is given as listed by TCRdb. The V gene is TRBV7-7, the J gene TRBJ2-7; the table names TRBD1, a call not compared with the DNA. The germline gives CDR1 SSHAT, CDR2 FNYEAQ (reference sequence). The CDR3 comprises 10 residues, both ends counted. The CDR3 region is CASSRQDGDS.

The rearrangement joins TRBV2 to TRBJ2-7, with 7 bases matching TRBD1. This CDR3 is 13 amino acids long. The trim removed 8 bases at V and 0 bases at J, leaving 4 bases unmatched. Germline CDR1 is SNHLY and CDR2 is FYNNEI. CDR3 bases: TGTGCCAGCCGTGGACAGGTCTCCTACGAGCAGTACTTC. Residues: CASRGQVSYEQYF.

The rearrangement uses TRBV10-3 and TRBJ2-2, with 8 bases fitting TRBD2. From germline, CDR1 is ENHRY and CDR2 SYGVKD. This CDR3 has 15 amino acids. V was pared by 4 bases and J by 3 bases, with 4 bases of the junction left unmatched. In DNA, the CDR3 is TGTGCCATCAGTGTGGCTAGCGGGTACACCGGGGAGCTGTTTTTT. Its protein is CAISVASGYTGELFF.

The chain uses TRBV18 and TRBJ1-2; perhaps TRBD1 as D (6 bases). Trimming took 4 bases from V and 8 from J, leaving 17 bases between them. Looked up from germline, CDR1 is KGHSH and CDR2 is LQKENI. The CDR3 loop spans 14 amino acids. CDR3 nucleotide sequence: TGTGCCAGCTCACTTCGTGCAGGGGAAGGCGGCTACACCTTC. This gives the protein CASSLRAGEGGYTF. The full variable domain, rest sourced from reference TRBV18 and TRBJ1-2, is NAGVMQNPRHLVRRRGQEARLRCSPMKGHSHVYWYRQLPEEGLKFMVYLQKENIIDESGMPKERFSAEFPKEGPSILRIQQVVRGDSAAYFCASSLRAGEGGYTFGSGTRLTVV.

The rearrangement joins TRBV6-5 to TRBJ2-7; tentative D call: TRBD2 (6 bases). V lost 9 bases to trimming and J lost 2 bases, with 14 bases between them. The germline V gene has CDR1 MNHEY and CDR2 SVGAGI. The CDR3 is 13 residues long. Written as DNA, the CDR3 is TGTGCCAGTTCTAGCGAAGTAGCCTACGAGCAGTACTTC. It translates to CASSSEVAYEQYF.